The 18 T cell receptor beta chains presented below share a single source sample, sequenced in a study of blood T cell repertoires in COVID-19. The method was immunoSEQ multiplex PCR; TCRdb's version includes in-frame clones alone and lacks a portion of them. The sample records around 260,000 clones, around four fifths being singletons. The specimen was peripheral blood. The receptors originated from a man aged 60 to 69 who had recovered from COVID-19.

The chain carries TRBV6-5 and TRBJ1-5, with D tentatively TRBD1 (6 bases). In germline, CDR1 is MNHEY, CDR2 SVGAGI. The CDR3 spans 15 residues. The germline V and J ends were trimmed by 7 bases and 0 bases, with 13 bases remaining between them. The CDR3 DNA is TGTGCCAGCACCGCCTACAGGGATAGCAATCAGCCCCAGCATTTT. Its translation is CASTAYRDSNQPQHF.

The V call is TRBV6-6, the J call TRBJ1-1, with D maybe TRBD1 (6 bases). The CDR3 length is 13 residues. V was shortened by 4 bases and J by 2 bases, with 8 bases between the two germline ends. The germline CDR1 and CDR2 sequences are MNHNY and SVGAGI (reference sequence). The CDR3 is CASSLDRNTEAFF. CDR3 DNA sequence: TGTGCCAGCAGTTTGGACAGAAACACTGAAGCTTTCTTT.

The rearrangement links TRBV5-1 to TRBJ1-4; weak D call: TRBD1 (6 bases). Trimming pared 4 bases from V and 3 bases from J, leaving 19 bases between. Germline CDR1 and CDR2: SGHRS and YFSETQ. The CDR3 is made up of 17 amino acids. In nucleotides, the CDR3 is TGCGCCAGCAGCCGACACCAGGTGGGGGCGGCTAATGAAAAACTGTTTTTT. Residues: CASSRHQVGAANEKLFF.

This clone appeared a few times. The chain is built from TRBV27 and TRBJ2-1, with a weak D call TRBD1 (6 bases). Germline-derived CDR1 and CDR2 are MNHEY and SMNVEV (reference sequence). Trimming cost V 5 bases and J 11 bases, with 16 bases left between them. The CDR3 consists of 13 residues. CDR3 DNA: TGTGCCAGCAGTCCCGACAGGCCTAGGCAGCAGTTCTTC. As protein: CASSPDRPRQQFF.

In this sample, this clone turned up a few times. CDR3 nucleotide sequence: TGTGCCAGCAGCCGGTACGCCGGGACTCCGAACACCGGGGAGCTGTTTTTT. Amino acid sequence: CASSRYAGTPNTGELFF. The V call is TRBV13, the J call TRBJ2-2; D might be TRBD2 (6 bases). The CDR3 is 17 residues long. Deletions cut 5 bases from V and 0 bases from J, with 16 bases between. Germline assignment: CDR1 PRHDT and CDR2 FYEKMQ (reference sequence).

The rearrangement links TRBV9 to TRBJ1-2; D is undetermined. Germline V gives CDR1 SGDLS, CDR2 YYNGEE. There are 14 residues in the CDR3. The V end was cut by 0 bases, the J end by 4 bases, with 10 bases between. The CDR3 nucleotides are TGTGCCAGCAGCGTAGCGGGGTCCGGCTATGGCTACACCTTC. Translation gives CASSVAGSGYGYTF.

The chain employs TRBV20-1 and TRBJ2-5; 7 bases are shared with TRBD2. The CDR3 extends over 11 amino acids. Germline CDR1 reads DFQATT; CDR2 reads SNEGSKA (reference sequence). J gave up 5 bases and V 5 bases, and 2 bases lay outside the gene matches. CDR3 coding DNA: TGCAGTGCTGCGGGGGACGAGACCCAGTACTTC. Protein: CSAAGDETQYF.

The chain joins TRBV6-1 to TRBJ2-5; 7 positions agree with TRBD1. V lost 2 bases and J lost 5; bases outside the gene matches: 8. Germline V gene lookup returns CDR1 MNHNS and CDR2 SASEGT. The CDR3 totals 15 residues. The CDR3 DNA reads as TGTGCCAGCAGTGAATGGGGGACAGTTGGTGAGACCCAGTACTTC. Translated, it gives CASSEWGTVGETQYF.

There are a few counts of this clone. The gene calls are TRBV7-9 and TRBJ2-7; D might be TRBD1 (7 bases). Germline V CDR1 and CDR2: SEHNR, FQNEAQ (reference sequence). V was shortened by 1 base and J by 0 bases, with 16 bases between the two germline ends. The CDR3 is made up of 17 amino acids. The CDR3 DNA reads TGTGCCAGCAGCTTAGTAGGGGGCGCGGGAAGCTCCTACGAGCAGTACTTC. Translating gives CASSLVGGAGSSYEQYF.

This chain links TRBV5-4 with TRBJ1-2, with TRBD1 as a possible D gene (5 bases). Trimming cost V 6 bases and J 2 bases, with 17 bases left between them. CDR1 and CDR2 from the germline V gene are SGHNT and YYREEE (reference sequence). The CDR3 runs to 15 residues. In DNA, the CDR3 is TGTGCCAGCACCCCGGGGGGGGATACCAACTATGGCTACACCTTC. Translation: CASTPGGDTNYGYTF.

This clone is a singleton in its sample. V is TRBV11-2 and J is TRBJ2-1; D perhaps matches TRBD2 (6 bases). Germline V gene data show CDR1 as SGHAT and CDR2 as FQNNGV. The CDR3 runs 16 residues. The germline V and J ends were trimmed by 5 bases and 9 bases, with 23 bases remaining between them. CDR3 sequence (DNA): TGTGCCAGCAGCCAAAGGTCGGGAGTAGTTACCGTTGAGCAGTTCTTC. Residues: CASSQRSGVVTVEQFF.

This clone was detected only a few times. The chain has TRBV29-1 and TRBJ2-2; TRBD1 aligns across 7 bases. The CDR3 length is 13 residues. Per germline, CDR1 SQVTM and CDR2 ANQGSEA. The V gene end was trimmed by 5 bases and the J gene end by 8 bases; junction bases not matched to a gene: 8. CDR3 DNA sequence: TGCAGCGTTTCGGGACAGATCTCGGGGGAGCTGTTTTTT. Translated, it gives CSVSGQISGELFF.

V and J are TRBV6-5 and TRBJ2-7; maybe TRBD1 (6 bases). CDR3 size: 13 residues. The germline V gene encodes CDR1 MNHEY and CDR2 SVGAGI. V was pared by 7 bases and J by 3 bases, with 13 bases between. DNA for the CDR3: TGTGCCAGCACTCGGGGCAGGGGCTACGAGCAGTACTTC. This sequence encodes CASTRGRGYEQYF.

The genes are TRBV7-2 and TRBJ2-1; 8 positions match TRBD1. This CDR3 is built from 15 residues. CDR1 and CDR2 from the germline V gene are SGHTA and FQGNSA. Trimming took 6 bases from V and 6 from J; bases not matched to a gene: 10. CDR3 nucleotide sequence: TGTGCCAGCAGTCACCCGGGACAGGCCCCCAATGAGCAGTTCTTC. This translates into CASSHPGQAPNEQFF.

V gene TRBV29-1 combines with J gene TRBJ2-3; D gene unclear. The CDR3 has 12 residues. Trimming took off 4 bases at V and 1 base at J, with 6 bases between the two ends. CDR1 and CDR2 (germline): SQVTM, ANQGSEA. This chain's CDR3 is CSVVRGTDTQYF. CDR3 coding DNA: TGCAGCGTTGTACGCGGCACAGATACGCAGTATTTT.

The rearrangement links TRBV19 to TRBJ2-3, with D maybe TRBD1 (5 bases). The CDR3 loop spans 14 amino acids. The V end lost 6 bases, the J end lost 0 bases, and 10 bases lay between the germline ends. Germline CDR1 and CDR2: LNHDA and SQIVND (reference sequence). CDR3 bases: TGTGCCAGTAGACAGGATCCTAGCACAGATACGCAGTATTTT. It yields the protein CASRQDPSTDTQYF.

The chain carries TRBV2 and TRBJ2-7; TRBD1 matches at 10 bases. J lost 5 bases, V lost 5 bases, and 9 bases had no gene match. Germline CDR1 and CDR2: SNHLY and FYNNEI. The CDR3 consists of 15 residues. The CDR3 is CASSSDRGWVDEQYF. The DNA of the CDR3 is TGTGCCAGCAGTTCGGACAGGGGGTGGGTCGACGAGCAGTACTTC.

The rearrangement joins TRBV14 to TRBJ1-6; a possible D gene is TRBD1 (5 bases). The V end lost 1 base, the J end lost 7 bases, and 8 bases lay between the germline ends. The CDR3 is made up of 14 amino acids. Germline lookup yields CDR1 SGHDN and CDR2 FVKESK. Here the CDR3 DNA reads TGTGCCAGCAGCCAAGTACGGGGGAATTCACCCCTCCACTTT. Residues: CASSQVRGNSPLHF.